This entry is about one TCR beta chain. What it binds is unknown. The data originate from a study of cytomegalovirus exposure and HLA in healthy donors. 13 Jbeta primers and 60 Vbeta primers were used for the PCR. Measured with immunoSEQ multiplex PCR; TCRdb has only the in-frame clones, and not every one. The sample holds 100,000 to 150,000 clones. This CDR3 has 15 amino acids. Trimming cost V 5 bases and J 6 bases; bases outside gene matches: 12. Germline V gene data show CDR1 as SNHLY and CDR2 as FYNNEI. The study, taken as a whole, reports: There were a few CMV-associated chains whose specificity for CMV antigens was confirmed in vitro.

Sample: PBMCs. The gene calls are TRBV2 and TRBJ2-7; 8 bases are a match to TRBD2. The clonotype was recovered from a man between 18 and 35 years old in good health and CMV-seronegative. CDR3 in amino acids: CASSPPRGGAGEQYF. CDR3 bases: TGTGCCAGCAGTCCACCCCGGGGGGGGGCAGGCGAGCAGTACTTC.